This record covers a single TCR beta chain. Its antigen is still unknown. No much larger clone exists at a distance of one base, and base qualities are not known. This sample is drawn from a study of T cell repertoires in cytomegalovirus infection (dated by TCRdb to between 2017 and 2020). Regarding the study in general: The peptide stimulations were aimed at well-studied HLA-B-restricted epitopes as well as recently identified HLA-C-restricted CMV epitopes, whose presentation resists viral immunomodulation. Donor HLA type was relevant to the analysis, as public TCR beta signatures indicated carriage of CMV infection together with the matching HLA type.

TCRdb shows the sequencer as Illumina HiSeq 1500. TCRdb trimmed the raw reads at Q25, called clones with MiXCR and kept productive beta chains. Each CDR3 protein appears once, grouped with its most common genes and DNA. The sample has approximately 470,000 distinct CDR3 sequences on record, about two fifths of them singletons. 43% of the sample is taken by the ten largest. Trimming at the junction amounts to 8 bases on V and 8 bases on J, and the germline ends lie 10 bases apart. The CDR3 measures 11 amino acids from cysteine to phenylalanine. Only the CDR3 region is kept as DNA, spanning 33 bases read in frame from base 1. The intended sense of this specimen's treatment or condition label: in vitro stimulation with specific CMV peptide epitopes to enrich CMV-specific T cells. General study outcomes and caveats: The ex vivo response was dominated by HLA-C-restricted CMV-specific TCR beta clonotypes, which also provided the single most frequent clonotype in two of eight donors. Cumulative frequency of public TCR beta family members discriminated carriers of CMV infection plus the relevant HLA type in this cohort and an independent approximately 400-donor cohort.

Source: cultured PBMCs, taken from culture after CMV antigen stimulation. The sequence links TRBV12-3 or TRBV12-4 to TRBJ1-3, with TRBD1 as a weak D call on 5 bases. The source of this sequence is a human donor in good health (CMV status not recorded). Some clones in this sample may be carry-over from other donors' samples. The sequence in DNA is TGTGCCAGCGCTCAGGGACACACCATATATTTT. It translates to CASAQGHTIYF.